This passage covers 27 T cell receptor beta chains from one sample sequenced in a study of tumor-infiltrating lymphocytes in localized non-small cell lung cancer. The table came from immunoSEQ multiplex PCR; TCRdb's copy has only in-frame clones and leaves some out. The sample has roughly 12,000 clones; around four fifths are singletons. Sequences were obtained from uninvolved lung tissue not adjacent to the tumor. The receptors stem from a human donor with non-small cell lung cancer.

This chain uses TRBV4-3 with TRBJ2-2; 7 nucleotides align to TRBD2. J gave up 5 bases and V 1 base, and 1 base lay outside the gene matches. The CDR3 runs to 14 residues. CDR1 is LGHNA, CDR2 YSLEER, per germline. CDR3 loop: CASSQGRGTGELFF. The CDR3 nucleotides are TGCGCCAGCAGCCAAGGGCGGGGGACCGGGGAGCTGTTTTTT.

This sequence joins TRBV5-1 and TRBJ2-3; D tentatively reads TRBD1 or TRBD2 (5 bases each). Germline V CDR1 and CDR2: SGHRS, YFSETQ. Trimming removed 0 bases from V and 2 bases from J, with 13 bases in between. This CDR3 is 16 amino acids long. CDR3 residues: CASSLATGTPTDTQYF. The CDR3 DNA sequence: TGCGCCAGCAGCTTGGCAACGGGGACCCCCACAGATACGCAGTATTTT.

This chain joins TRBV5-8 and TRBJ2-1; perhaps D is TRBD1 or TRBD2 (6 bases each). The CDR3 sequence is 15 residues long. The ends were cut back, 4 bases at V and 4 bases at J, with 15 bases in the middle. The germline V gene has CDR1 SGHTS and CDR2 YDEGEE. The CDR3 loop reads CASSDLQGGYNEQFF. For the CDR3, the DNA is TGTGCCAGCAGCGACCTTCAAGGGGGGTACAATGAGCAGTTCTTC.

This chain uses TRBV10-2 with TRBJ1-2; a weak D match, TRBD1 (5 bases). V lost 3 bases, J lost 4 bases, and 18 bases lay in between. Germline CDR1 WSHSY, CDR2 SAAADI. The CDR3 loop spans 16 amino acids. CDR3 nucleotide sequence: TGCGCCAGCAGTGACTCGGCAGGGTATTCGGGCTATGGCTACACCTTC. Its protein is CASSDSAGYSGYGYTF.

The V gene is TRBV29-1, the J gene TRBJ1-1; 8 bases line up with TRBD1. Germline V CDR1 and CDR2: SQVTM, ANQGSEA. CDR3 size: 13 residues. V was pared by 5 bases and J by 1 base, with 3 bases of the junction left unmatched. Here the CDR3 reads CSVRQGSNTEAFF. For the CDR3, the DNA is TGCAGCGTTAGACAGGGGTCGAACACTGAAGCTTTCTTT.

The chain links TRBV10-3 to TRBJ1-1, with D perhaps matching TRBD1 (5 bases). This CDR3 is built from 15 residues. V gave up 6 bases and J gave up 6 bases, with 20 bases separating them. CDR1 ENHRY and CDR2 SYGVKD come from the germline V gene. CDR3 in DNA: TGTGCCATCAGAATAAATGCAGGGTATGATTCTGAAGCTTTCTTT. It is translated as CAIRINAGYDSEAFF.

The V and J genes are TRBV5-4 and TRBJ2-1; 10 bases are shared with TRBD1. The trim removed 6 bases at V and 6 bases at J, leaving 9 bases unmatched. Germline CDR1 and CDR2: SGHNT and YYREEE (reference sequence). The CDR3 contains 15 residues. The CDR3 nucleotides are TGTGCCAGCACCGAAGGGACAGGGGCCCCCAATGAGCAGTTCTTC. This gives the protein CASTEGTGAPNEQFF.

The chain couples TRBV19 to TRBJ2-1; D unclear. Germline assignment: CDR1 LNHDA and CDR2 SQIVND (reference sequence). This CDR3 region has 15 residues. Trimming shortened V by 5 bases and J by 4 bases, and 15 bases separated the two germline ends. Here the CDR3 reads CASSGGPPYYNEQFF. CDR3 nucleotides: TGTGCCAGTAGTGGTGGACCACCGTATTACAATGAGCAGTTCTTC.

The J gene is TRBJ2-3, the V gene TRBV15; tentatively, D is TRBD1 or TRBD2 (6 bases each). CDR3 length equals 14 residues. Germline V CDR1 and CDR2: LNHNV, YYDKDF (reference sequence). With 5 bases removed from V and 1 base from J, the gap between germline ends came to 10 bases. For the CDR3, the DNA is TGTGCCACCAGCCCCGGGGGCGGCACAGATACGCAGTATTTT. Translated, it gives CATSPGGGTDTQYF.

This clone was seen a few times. V is TRBV19 and J is TRBJ1-1; D unresolved. V was trimmed by 6 bases and J by 7 bases, leaving 9 bases between them. CDR3 length: 11 amino acids. Germline values: CDR1 LNHDA, CDR2 SQIVND (reference sequence). The CDR3 reads CASSRQLEAFF. DNA for the CDR3: TGTGCCAGTAGCCGTCAGCTTGAAGCTTTCTTT.

The chain employs TRBV28 and TRBJ1-4; 7 positions match TRBD1. This CDR3 has 17 amino acids. The trim removed 3 bases at V and 3 bases at J, leaving 10 bases unmatched. CDR1 is MDHEN, CDR2 SYDVKM, per germline. The CDR3 protein is CASSFIQGVRPNEKLFF. The CDR3 bases are TGTGCCAGCAGTTTCATTCAGGGGGTTCGTCCTAATGAAAAACTGTTTTTT.

V and J are TRBV25-1 and TRBJ2-1; weak D call: TRBD2 (6 bases). Germline V lookup: CDR1 MGHDK, CDR2 SYGVNS. The CDR3 length is 13 residues. V was trimmed by 4 bases and J by 7 bases, leaving 11 bases between them. DNA of the CDR3: TGTGCCAGCAGTGGGACTACCCGTAATGAGCAGTTCTTC. Its translation is CASSGTTRNEQFF.

The chain carries TRBV19 and TRBJ1-4; 7 nucleotides match TRBD1. The V gene's germline CDR1 is LNHDA and CDR2 SQIVND (reference sequence). This CDR3 region has 14 residues. Trimming removed 4 bases from V and 5 bases from J; junction bases left unmatched: 4. Written as DNA, the CDR3 is TGTGCCAGTAGTACGACAGGGCTAAATGAAAAACTGTTTTTT. It translates to CASSTTGLNEKLFF.

This rearrangement joins TRBV5-6 to TRBJ2-1, with D unclear. V gave up 2 bases and J gave up 3 bases, with 6 bases separating them. The CDR3 loop spans 13 amino acids. Germline V CDR1 and CDR2: SGHDT, YYEEEE. This chain's CDR3 is CASSFTRYNEQFF. In DNA, the CDR3 is TGTGCCAGCAGCTTTACACGCTACAATGAGCAGTTCTTC.

V and J are TRBV6-6 and TRBJ2-7; 10 bases match TRBD1. There are 14 residues in the CDR3. The V segment lost 7 bases and the J segment 5 bases; nucleotides outside the gene matches: 8. Germline lookup yields CDR1 MNHNY and CDR2 SVGAGI (reference sequence). CDR3 nucleotides: TGTGCCAGCAATTCCGGGACAGGGGACCACGAGCAGTACTTC. It is translated as CASNSGTGDHEQYF.

The J gene is TRBJ1-5, the V gene TRBV7-2; D remains ambiguous. In germline, CDR1 is SGHTA, CDR2 FQGNSA. The germline V and J ends were trimmed by 3 bases and 4 bases, with 7 bases remaining between them. The CDR3 covers 13 residues. The CDR3 loop is CASSLDLNQPQHF. In DNA, the CDR3 is TGTGCCAGCAGCTTGGACTTAAATCAGCCCCAGCATTTT.

V is TRBV5-8 and J is TRBJ2-5; D gene ambiguous. Germline CDR1 and CDR2: SGHTS and YDEGEE. The CDR3 sequence is 13 residues long. The V end was cut by 2 bases, the J end by 7 bases, with 12 bases between. For the CDR3, the DNA is TGTGCCAGCAGCTTCCTAGGGCCGGGGACCCAGTACTTC. Translation: CASSFLGPGTQYF.

J is TRBJ1-3 and V is TRBV6-1; D unclear. The CDR3 contains 15 residues. Trimming cost V 2 bases and J 0 bases, with 8 bases left between them. Germline CDR1 and CDR2: MNHNS and SASEGT. The CDR3 DNA reads as TGTGCCAGCAGTGAATCCCCGAGCTCTGGAAACACCATATATTTT. Its translation: CASSESPSSGNTIYF.

This rearrangement joins TRBV5-1 to TRBJ2-1; a possible D gene is TRBD2 (6 bases). The germline V gene encodes CDR1 SGHRS and CDR2 YFSETQ. Trimming removed 3 bases at V and 6 bases at J, with 13 bases between. CDR3 length: 14 amino acids. This CDR3 is CASSSSGRVNEQFF. CDR3 DNA: TGCGCCAGCAGCTCGAGCGGGCGAGTCAATGAGCAGTTCTTC.

CDR3 region: CAGRQVRSYEQYF. CDR3 in DNA: TGTGCCGGAAGACAGGTCCGCTCCTACGAGCAGTACTTC. V usage is TRBV2 and J usage is TRBJ2-7, with D perhaps matching TRBD1 (6 bases). The CDR3 covers 13 residues. Per the germline V gene, CDR1 is SNHLY and CDR2 is FYNNEI. Trimming cost V 11 bases and J 0 bases, with 14 bases left between them.

This chain connects TRBV5-8 to TRBJ2-5; the match to TRBD2 covers 10 bases. V lost 1 base to trimming and J lost 5 bases; unmatched junction nucleotides: 5. CDR3 length: 15 residues. Germline V gene sequence: CDR1 SGHTS, CDR2 YDEGEE. DNA for the CDR3: TGTGCCAGCAGCTTGCGACTAGCGGGTTTCGAGACCCAGTACTTC. The encoded protein is CASSLRLAGFETQYF.

CDR3 sequence: CASSLSPLTDTQYF. The DNA of the CDR3 is TGTGCCAGCAGTTTAAGTCCATTAACAGATACGCAGTATTTT. This rearrangement joins TRBV27 to TRBJ2-3, with no clear D. The CDR3 covers 14 residues. Germline V gene data show CDR1 as MNHEY and CDR2 as SMNVEV (reference sequence). V was shortened by 2 bases and J by 3 bases, with 9 bases between the two germline ends.

This chain joins TRBV18 and TRBJ1-2; D remains ambiguous. Germline CDR1 KGHSH, CDR2 LQKENI. The CDR3 extends over 16 amino acids. V was pared by 1 base and J by 3 bases, with 15 bases between. CDR3 nucleotides: TGTGCCAGCTCACCACAAGGAGAAGGGAGACACTATGGCTACACCTTC. Amino acids: CASSPQGEGRHYGYTF.

V and J are TRBV11-2 and TRBJ2-1; TRBD1 is a possible D gene (5 bases). Germline V CDR1 and CDR2: SGHAT, FQNNGV. V was clipped by 3 bases and J by 6 bases, with 9 bases between them. The CDR3 consists of 13 residues. CDR3 loop: CASSLRQLNEQFF. In nucleotides, the CDR3 is TGTGCCAGCAGCTTGAGACAGCTCAATGAGCAGTTCTTC.

The sample holds one count of this clone. This chain joins TRBV5-4 and TRBJ2-3; 9 bases fit TRBD2. The V segment lost 4 bases and the J segment 3 bases; nucleotides outside the gene matches: 6. The V gene's germline CDR1 is SGHNT and CDR2 YYREEE (reference sequence). The CDR3 runs 15 residues. The CDR3 sequence: CASSPGGGATDTQYF. The DNA for the CDR3 is TGTGCCAGCAGCCCAGGCGGGGGGGCAACAGATACGCAGTATTTT.

The chain employs TRBV4-3 and TRBJ2-1; possibly TRBD2 for D (6 bases). The CDR3 covers 16 residues. The germline V and J ends were trimmed by 0 bases and 4 bases, with 13 bases remaining between them. The germline V gene has CDR1 LGHNA and CDR2 YSLEER. Here the CDR3 reads CASSQEGRSGYNEQFF. CDR3 DNA sequence: TGCGCCAGCAGCCAAGAGGGACGTAGCGGTTACAATGAGCAGTTCTTC.

This chain uses TRBV12-5 with TRBJ2-7; the match to TRBD1 covers 7 bases. Germline CDR1 reads LGHNT; CDR2 reads FRNRAP. With V trimmed by 6 bases and J by 9 bases, 14 bases remained unmatched. The CDR3 loop spans 14 amino acids. CDR3 in DNA: TGTGCTAGTGGCAGGGACAGTCACCAGATTGGGCAGTACTTC. Protein product: CASGRDSHQIGQYF.